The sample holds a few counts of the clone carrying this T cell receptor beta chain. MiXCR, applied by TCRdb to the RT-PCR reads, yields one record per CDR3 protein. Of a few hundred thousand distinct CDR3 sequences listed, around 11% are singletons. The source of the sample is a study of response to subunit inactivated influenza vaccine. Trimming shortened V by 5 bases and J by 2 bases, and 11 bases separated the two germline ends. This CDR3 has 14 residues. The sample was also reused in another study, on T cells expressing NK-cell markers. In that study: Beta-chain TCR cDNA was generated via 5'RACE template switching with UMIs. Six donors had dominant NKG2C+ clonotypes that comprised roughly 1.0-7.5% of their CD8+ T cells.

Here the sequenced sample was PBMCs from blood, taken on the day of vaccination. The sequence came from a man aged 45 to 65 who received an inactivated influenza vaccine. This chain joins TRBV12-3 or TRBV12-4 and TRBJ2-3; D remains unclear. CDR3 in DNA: TGTGCCAGCAGTCTTCTTGTTATCACAGATACGCAGTATTTT. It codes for CASSLLVITDTQYF.